The next 10 T cell receptor beta chains were all read from a single sample in a study of T cell changes during pregnancy in multiple sclerosis (dated by TCRdb to 2018 to 2020). Receptor libraries were prepared by the immunoSEQ multiplex PCR assay. The table comes from immuneACCESS by way of TCRdb, which keeps in-frame sequences with V and J called. Part of the clones is missing from these tables; in studies checked, under half for an unresolved V gene and the rest for unknown reasons. The sample table records tens of thousands of clones; roughly 90% of these occur just once. The top ten constitute about 5.1% of the sample. The sample consisted of peripheral blood, taken after pregnancy. All receptors derive from a female donor in good health, enrolled as a control in a pregnancy study.

J is TRBJ1-4 and V is TRBV18, with D unclear. Germline CDR1 and CDR2: KGHSH and LQKENI. The CDR3 runs to 18 residues. The V gene lost 0 bases and the J gene lost 0 bases, with 14 bases spanning the gap. The chain's CDR3 is CASSPPVQGGATNEKLFF. CDR3 in DNA: TGTGCCAGCTCACCACCAGTTCAAGGCGGCGCAACTAATGAAAAACTGTTTTTT.

This clone turned up a few times. The rearrangement uses TRBV29-1 and TRBJ1-4; 9 nucleotides line up with TRBD1. Losses at the gene ends were 7 bases for V and 8 bases for J; bases not matched to a gene: 2. The CDR3 length is 11 residues. The germline V gene has CDR1 SQVTM and CDR2 ANQGSEA. The CDR3 coding sequence is TGCAGCGGGGGGACAGGGGAAAAACTGTTTTTT. Translation gives CSGGTGEKLFF. Drawing the rest from reference TRBV29-1 and TRBJ1-4, the complete variable domain is SAVISQKPSRDICQRGTSLTIQCQVDSQVTMMFWYRQQPGQSLTLIATANQGSEATYESGFVIDKFPISRPNLTFSTLTVSNMSPEDSSIYLCSGGTGEKLFFGSGTQLSVL.

The chain employs TRBV29-1 and TRBJ2-7; TRBD1 aligns across 10 bases. V dropped 6 bases and J dropped 7; count of bases not matched to a gene: 9. Germline V gene data show CDR1 as SQVTM and CDR2 as ANQGSEA. This CDR3 comprises 13 residues. The CDR3 DNA reads as TGCAGCGTGGACCGGGACAGGGGTAATGAGCAGTACTTC. As protein: CSVDRDRGNEQYF.

This chain connects TRBV10-2 to TRBJ1-1, with D possibly matching TRBD1 (6 bases). Between the trimmed V and J ends, which lost 4 bases and 8 bases, there was a span of 8 bases. In germline, CDR1 is WSHSY, CDR2 SAAADI. The CDR3 length is 11 residues. CDR3 nucleotides: TGCGCCAGCAGTGGAGGACAGGAAGCTTTCTTT. Protein product: CASSGGQEAFF.

The chain recombines TRBV5-1 with TRBJ2-1, with D unclear. V lost 0 bases and J lost 0, with 10 bases in between. This CDR3 spans 16 amino acids. CDR1 is SGHRS, CDR2 YFSETQ, per germline. The CDR3 sequence is CASSLAEASSYNEQFF. CDR3 coding DNA: TGCGCCAGCAGCTTGGCTGAGGCCAGCTCCTACAATGAGCAGTTCTTC.

This chain joins TRBV4-1 and TRBJ2-3, with 10 nucleotides matching TRBD2. The V gene's germline CDR1 is MGHRA and CDR2 YSYEKL. The J segment lost 7 bases and the V segment lost 4 bases, leaving 11 bases of the junction unmatched. The CDR3 length is 16 residues. The CDR3 region is CASSPWASGGPHTQYF. The CDR3 bases are TGCGCCAGCAGCCCCTGGGCTAGCGGGGGACCGCATACGCAGTATTTT.

This rearrangement joins TRBV29-1 to TRBJ2-5; TRBD1 aligns across 8 bases. Losses at the gene ends were 6 bases for V and 5 bases for J; bases not matched to a gene: 11. Looked up from germline, CDR1 is SQVTM and CDR2 is ANQGSEA. The CDR3 covers 14 residues. CDR3 residues: CSVRLDRAGETQYF. As DNA, the CDR3 is TGCAGCGTCCGCCTGGACAGGGCCGGGGAGACCCAGTACTTC.

The chain links TRBV11-2 to TRBJ2-7; 7 nucleotides match TRBD1. There are 13 residues in the CDR3. The trim removed 8 bases at V and 2 bases at J, leaving 6 bases unmatched. Per the germline V gene, CDR1 is SGHAT and CDR2 is FQNNGV. The CDR3 sequence is CASGPDRAYEQYF. The DNA for the CDR3 is TGTGCCAGCGGACCCGACAGGGCCTACGAGCAGTACTTC.

The J gene is TRBJ2-1, the V gene TRBV4-3, with D uncertain. Germline V gene sequence: CDR1 LGHNA, CDR2 YSLEER. The length of the CDR3 is 15 residues. V gave up 8 bases and J gave up 6 bases, with 20 bases separating them. This chain's CDR3 is CASSEEPPGLNEQFF. Written as DNA, the CDR3 is TGCGCCAGCTCCGAGGAACCTCCGGGTCTCAATGAGCAGTTCTTC.

This clone was counted a few times. This sequence joins TRBV6-5 and TRBJ1-6; 7 bases line up with TRBD1. This CDR3 region has 14 residues. In germline, CDR1 is MNHEY, CDR2 SVGAGI. The J segment lost 8 bases and the V segment lost 8 bases, leaving 9 bases of the junction unmatched. The DNA for the CDR3 is TGTGCCAGCCAATCGACAGGGTTGGATTCACCCCTCCACTTT. As protein: CASQSTGLDSPLHF.